Sequencing of this TCR beta chain was carried out in a study of cytomegalovirus exposure and HLA in healthy donors. Per germline, CDR1 SGHRS and CDR2 YFSETQ. The CDR3 spans 14 residues. V trimming: 0 bases; J trimming: 13 bases; junction bases outside the gene matches: 8. The PCR used 60 Vbeta and 13 Jbeta primers. Sequencing used immunoSEQ multiplex PCR; TCRdb keeps in-frame clones, though not all of them. The table includes 140,000 to 150,000 clones, approximately 80% detected once. Nominal health characterized the donors when sampled, though unrecorded immune exposures were likely. The sequence came from a woman aged 55-69 years in good health and CMV-seropositive. J is TRBJ1-4 and V is TRBV5-1; 8 bases line up with TRBD1. The sample comprised PBMCs. Written as DNA, the CDR3 is TGCGCCAGCAGCTTGGCGAGACAGGGGTCAGGACTGTTTTTT. Translating gives CASSLARQGSGLFF.